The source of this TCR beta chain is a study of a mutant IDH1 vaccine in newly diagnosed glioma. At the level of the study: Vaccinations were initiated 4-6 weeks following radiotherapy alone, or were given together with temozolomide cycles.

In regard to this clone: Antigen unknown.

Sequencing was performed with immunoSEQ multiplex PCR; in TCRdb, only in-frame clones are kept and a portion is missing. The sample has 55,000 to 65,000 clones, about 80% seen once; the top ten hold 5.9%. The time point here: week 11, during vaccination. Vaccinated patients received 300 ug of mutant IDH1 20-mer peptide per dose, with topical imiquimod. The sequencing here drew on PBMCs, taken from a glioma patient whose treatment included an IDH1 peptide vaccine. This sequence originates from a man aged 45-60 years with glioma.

The CDR3 reads CASSPQHTSTDTQYF. CDR3 in DNA: TGTGCCAGCAGCCCGCAGCATACTAGCACAGATACGCAGTATTTT. This sequence joins TRBV7-9 and TRBJ2-3; D is undetermined. This CDR3 contains 15 residues. V shed 5 bases and J shed 0 bases, with 12 bases lying between them. Per the germline V gene, CDR1 is SEHNR and CDR2 is FQNEAQ (reference sequence).